This T cell receptor beta chain was captured in a study of T-cell memory formation after mild COVID-19. V was clipped by 3 bases and J by 9 bases, with 15 bases between them. This CDR3 has 14 residues. Worth noting for this clonotype: The antigen remains unidentified.

TCRdb re-derived calls from the 5' RACE reads in MiXCR, one entry per CDR3 protein. The table lists around 180,000 distinct CDR3 sequences, around 16% of them singletons. Whole-study findings and limits: Clones which contracted sat mainly in CM and EM if CD4+, and in EMRA if CD8+. Pre-infection memory carried some responding clones, suggesting that cross-reactive memory joined.

The receptor's source is an adult woman who had mild COVID-19 (a few samples of this study predate the infection). Cell type and time point are not known. V is TRBV12-3 or TRBV12-4 and J is TRBJ2-4; D may be TRBD2 (5 bases). Sequencing input: PBMCs or a T cell subset sorted from them (not recorded which). CDR3 in DNA: TGTGCCAGCAGTTTCCCGGACCCTGGGAGCATTCAGTACTTC. Protein: CASSFPDPGSIQYF.